Listed below are T cell receptor beta chains from one sample, sequenced in a study of cytomegalovirus exposure and HLA in healthy donors. Using immunoSEQ multiplex PCR, the repertoire was profiled, and TCRdb retains in-frame clones only, with some absent. Of fewer than 120,000 clones listed, approximately 78% are singletons. The sequencing sample was made of PBMCs. These receptors originate from a woman in her twenties or thirties in good health and CMV-seronegative. CDR3s include the opening cysteine and the closing phenylalanine or tryptophan. A D gene is named only where the DNA matches it firmly.

V gene	D gene	J gene	CDR3 protein
TRBV30	NA	TRBJ2-7	CAWSVYSYEQYF
TRBV29-1	NA	TRBJ1-2	CSVEGRGSGGYTF
TRBV28	NA	TRBJ2-7	CASSLSGQTYEQYF
TRBV7-8	TRBD1	TRBJ1-4	CASSLVRGPNEKLFF
TRBV7-2	TRBD2	TRBJ2-2	CASSLAGGPKAGELFF
TRBV5-4	NA	TRBJ2-7	CASSLARRRDEQYF
TRBV5-1	NA	TRBJ2-1	CASSLAGFHNEQFF
TRBV6-5	TRBD1	TRBJ1-1	CASSTNRGHDTEAFF
TRBV11-2	NA	TRBJ2-1	CASSLDLMTGANEQFF
TRBV12-5	TRBD1	TRBJ2-7	CASGAGTGAHEQYF
TRBV6-6	NA	TRBJ2-3	CASSPLSVSGTDTQYF
TRBV2	NA	TRBJ1-5	CASRDNRARWFNQPQHF
TRBV4-2	TRBD2	TRBJ2-5	CASSQAGTSGQETQYF
TRBV27	TRBD1	TRBJ1-2	CASSSTGAYGYTF
TRBV7-8	NA	TRBJ2-2	CASGVSTNTGELFF
TRBV5-1	NA	TRBJ2-3	CASSSDSPTDTQYF
TRBV4-3	TRBD2	TRBJ2-2	CASSQVAGGPGTGELFF
TRBV7-9	TRBD1	TRBJ1-1	CASSPWDRGNTEAFF
TRBV27	NA	TRBJ2-5	CASSLRQGWETQYF
TRBV6-6	NA	TRBJ1-2	CASSPEGGGYTF